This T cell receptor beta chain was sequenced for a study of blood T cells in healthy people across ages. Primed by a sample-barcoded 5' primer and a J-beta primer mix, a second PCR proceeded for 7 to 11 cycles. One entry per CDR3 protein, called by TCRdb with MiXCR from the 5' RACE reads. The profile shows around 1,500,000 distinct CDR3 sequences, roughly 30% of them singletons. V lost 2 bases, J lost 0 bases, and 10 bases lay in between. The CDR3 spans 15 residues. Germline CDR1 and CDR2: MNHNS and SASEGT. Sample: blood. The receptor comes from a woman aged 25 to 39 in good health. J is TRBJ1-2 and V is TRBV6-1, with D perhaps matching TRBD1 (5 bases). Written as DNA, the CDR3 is TGTGCCAGCAGTGAAATCGACAGTACTAACTATGGCTACACCTTC. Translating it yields CASSEIDSTNYGYTF.